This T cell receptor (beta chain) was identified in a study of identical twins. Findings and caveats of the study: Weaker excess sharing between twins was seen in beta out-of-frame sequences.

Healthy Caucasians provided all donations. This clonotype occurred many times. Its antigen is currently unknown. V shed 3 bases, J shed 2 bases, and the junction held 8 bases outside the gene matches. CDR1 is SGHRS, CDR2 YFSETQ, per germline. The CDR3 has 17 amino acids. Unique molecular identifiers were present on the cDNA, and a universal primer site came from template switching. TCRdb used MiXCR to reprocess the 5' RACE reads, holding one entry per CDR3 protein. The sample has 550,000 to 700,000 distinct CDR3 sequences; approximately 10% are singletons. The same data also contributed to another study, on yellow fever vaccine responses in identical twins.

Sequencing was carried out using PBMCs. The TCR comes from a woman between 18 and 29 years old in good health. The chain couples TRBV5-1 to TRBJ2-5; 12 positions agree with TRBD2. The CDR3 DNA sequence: TGCGCCAGCAGCTCAAGACTAGCGGGAGTGGGACAAGAGACCCAGTACTTC. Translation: CASSSRLAGVGQETQYF. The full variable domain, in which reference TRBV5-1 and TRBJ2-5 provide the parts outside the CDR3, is KAGVTQTPRYLIKTRGQQVTLSCSPISGHRSVSWYQQTPGQGLQFLFEYFSETQRNKGNFPGRFSGRQFSNSRSEMNVSTLELGDSALYLCASSSRLAGVGQETQYFGPGTRLLVL.